Listed below are T cell receptor beta chains from one sample, sequenced in a study of PD-1 blockade in mismatch repair-deficient tumors. Clones were read by immunoSEQ multiplex PCR, and TCRdb kept only the in-frame ones, dropping some. The sample shows fewer than 100,000 clones, approximately 81% of them seen only once. Sequenced here: peripheral blood, sampled 12 weeks after starting pembrolizumab. The source is an adult with mismatch repair-deficient cancer. The CDR3 runs from the conserved cysteine through the conserved F or W. The D gene is left open where the match is weak. Clone size appears in some rows only: once, few, many, or a class for an expanded clone.

d_call	j_call	v_call	cdr3_length	clone_size	cdr3_nt	cdr3_aa
NA	TRBJ2-7	TRBV10-3	13	once	TGTGCCATCAGTGCGGGAACGCCCGGCGAGCAGTACTTC	CAISAGTPGEQYF
NA	TRBJ2-6	TRBV5-8	13	NA	TGTGCCAGCAGCTTGAGAGGGGCCAACGTCCTGACTTTC	CASSLRGANVLTF
NA	TRBJ2-3	TRBV9	13	NA	TGTGCCAGCAGCGTATGGGGGGCAGATACGCAGTATTTT	CASSVWGADTQYF
TRBD1	TRBJ2-7	TRBV5-1	15	once	TGCGCCAGCAGCTCGAGGACAGGGGGCCCCTACGAGCAGTACTTC	CASSSRTGGPYEQYF
TRBD1	TRBJ1-5	TRBV6-1	15	NA	TGTGCCAGCAAGACAGGGTCCTATAGCAATCAGCCCCAGCATTTT	CASKTGSYSNQPQHF
NA	TRBJ2-5	TRBV5-5	16	NA	TGTGCCAGCAGCTCTAGGGGAGGGGGCGTGGGAGAGACCCAGTACTTC	CASSSRGGGVGETQYF
NA	TRBJ2-2	TRBV4-2	14	NA	TGTGCCTCCCTGGGAGGGGGTAGCACCGGGGAGCTGTTTTTT	CASLGGGSTGELFF
TRBD2	TRBJ2-1	TRBV27	17	NA	TGTGCCAGCAGCCTTGGACTAGCGGAGAGTTTCTACAATGAGCAGTTCTTC	CASSLGLAESFYNEQFF
NA	TRBJ2-3	TRBV7-2	17	NA	TGTGCCAGCACCATAGCGGTTTCGGGACCAATCACAGATACGCAGTATTTT	CASTIAVSGPITDTQYF
NA	TRBJ2-7	TRBV28	11	NA	TGTGCCAGCAGTTGGGCAAACTCGCAGTACTTC	CASSWANSQYF
NA	TRBJ1-1	TRBV5-1	13	NA	TGCGCCAGCAGCCTCATGGGGCGCACTGAAGCTTTCTTT	CASSLMGRTEAFF
NA	TRBJ2-5	TRBV5-1	15	NA	TGCGCCAGCAGCTTGTTCTCAGGGGCCCAAGAGACCCAGTACTTC	CASSLFSGAQETQYF
TRBD2	TRBJ2-7	TRBV5-5	16	once	TGTGCCAGCAGCTTGGCCGGGTTAGCGGGCCTTCTCGAGCAGTACTTC	CASSLAGLAGLLEQYF
TRBD1	TRBJ2-1	TRBV7-9	17	NA	TGTGCCAGCAGTCTGGGGACAGGGGGAGTGTCGGCCAATGAGCAGTTCTTC	CASSLGTGGVSANEQFF
NA	TRBJ1-4	TRBV6-1	13	NA	TGTGCCAGCAGCAGAGTGGAAAATGAAAAACTGTTTTTT	CASSRVENEKLFF
TRBD1	TRBJ2-7	TRBV25-1	15	NA	TGTGCCAGCAGTCCGTGGACAGGGCACGCTTACGAGCAGTACTTC	CASSPWTGHAYEQYF
NA	TRBJ2-5	TRBV18	14	once	TGTGCCAGCTCACCAGCTTGGGACACGGGGGCCCAGTACTTC	CASSPAWDTGAQYF
NA	TRBJ2-7	TRBV5-4	13	NA	TGTGCCAGCAGCCCCGCAGGGAGGAACGAGCAGTACTTC	CASSPAGRNEQYF
TRBD2	TRBJ2-1	TRBV27	16	NA	TGTGCCAGCAGTTCTACGAGCGGGAGGCCCGTCAATGAGCAGTTCTTC	CASSSTSGRPVNEQFF
TRBD2	TRBJ2-1	TRBV7-2	16	NA	TGTGCCAGCAGCTCTAGGACTAGCGGGAGCTACAATGAGCAGTTCTTC	CASSSRTSGSYNEQFF
NA	TRBJ1-2	TRBV9	13	NA	TGTGCCAGCAGCGTAGTTGTTGGCTATGGCTACACCTTC	CASSVVVGYGYTF
NA	TRBJ1-4	TRBV27	14	NA	TGTGCCCGCTTAAAACGGGGTCTTAATGAAAAACTGTTTTTT	CARLKRGLNEKLFF
NA	TRBJ2-7	TRBV6-1	12	NA	TGTGCCAGCACCCAGGACAGCTACGAGCAGTACTTC	CASTQDSYEQYF
NA	TRBJ2-3	TRBV19	14	once	TGTGCCACCCCTCTTCGAACAAACACAGATACGCAGTATTTT	CATPLRTNTDTQYF
NA	TRBJ1-2	TRBV20-1	11	NA	TGCAGTGCAGGACCCAGCTATGGCTACACCTTC	CSAGPSYGYTF
NA	TRBJ2-3	TRBV5-1	17	NA	TGCGCCAGCAGCTTGGGGGCGCGGCCGGGAGTAACAGATACGCAGTATTTT	CASSLGARPGVTDTQYF
TRBD2	TRBJ2-7	TRBV15	15	NA	TGTGCCACCAGCAGAGGAGGACTAGCGGGAACGCAGCAGTACTTC	CATSRGGLAGTQQYF
NA	TRBJ2-5	TRBV29-1	11	NA	TGCAGCGTGAGGGGGTCGGAGACCCAGTACTTC	CSVRGSETQYF
TRBD2	TRBJ2-1	TRBV11-2	14	NA	TGTGCCAGCAGCTTTCTAGCGGGAGCAACTGAGCAGTTCTTC	CASSFLAGATEQFF
NA	TRBJ1-5	TRBV4-1	14	NA	TGCGCCAGCAGCCAGCCAGGACTCAATCAGCCCCAGCATTTT	CASSQPGLNQPQHF
TRBD1	TRBJ2-6	TRBV19	17	NA	TGTGCCAGTAGAATCGGACAGGGGGTTTCTGGGGCCAACGTCCTGACTTTC	CASRIGQGVSGANVLTF
NA	TRBJ2-7	TRBV15	13	few	TGTGCCACCAGCAGTTCCAACTCCTACGAGCAGTACTTC	CATSSSNSYEQYF
NA	TRBJ1-3	TRBV6-5	14	NA	TGTGCCACCTGTCGCGGGACAACTGGAAACACCATATATTTT	CATCRGTTGNTIYF
NA	TRBJ1-2	TRBV2	16	NA	TGTGCCAGCAGGCCCGGGGGGAGGGGAGGTAACTATGGCTACACCTTC	CASRPGGRGGNYGYTF
NA	TRBJ1-3	TRBV2	14	NA	TGTGCCAGCAGCCCCACGGCTGCCGGAAACACCATATATTTT	CASSPTAAGNTIYF
TRBD1	TRBJ1-2	TRBV5-1	14	few	TGCGCCAGCAGCTTCTATGGGACAGAATATGGCTACACCTTC	CASSFYGTEYGYTF
TRBD2	TRBJ2-1	TRBV11-3	15	NA	TGTGCCAGCAGCTCCGGACTAGCGGATGGGAATGAGCAGTTCTTC	CASSSGLADGNEQFF
NA	TRBJ1-1	TRBV11-2	16	NA	TGTGCCAGCAGCTCCATGCCCCAGGGCAAGAACACTGAAGCTTTCTTT	CASSSMPQGKNTEAFF
NA	TRBJ1-2	TRBV19	13	NA	TGTGCCAGTAGTATGCAGGGCAACTATGGCTACACCTTC	CASSMQGNYGYTF
TRBD1	TRBJ1-2	TRBV11-2	13	once	TGTGCCAGCAGCCCTCGGACAGGATATGGCTACACCTTC	CASSPRTGYGYTF
TRBD1	TRBJ1-5	TRBV7-2	16	NA	TGTGCCAGCAGCTTAGGGACAGGGGGCAGCAATCAGCCCCAGCATTTT	CASSLGTGGSNQPQHF
NA	TRBJ2-3	TRBV5-4	17	NA	TGTGCCAGCAGCTGGCCGATGGGGGGTTCTAGCACAGATACGCAGTATTTT	CASSWPMGGSSTDTQYF
NA	TRBJ1-4	TRBV9	17	NA	TGTGCCAGCAGCGCGTCGACATCGTCTTCAACTAATGAAAAACTGTTTTTT	CASSASTSSSTNEKLFF
TRBD2	TRBJ2-2	TRBV19	18	NA	TGTGCCAGTATGGGGGGACTAGCGGGAGGTCGGGGCACCGGGGAGCTGTTTTTT	CASMGGLAGGRGTGELFF
NA	TRBJ1-1	TRBV6-5	13	NA	TGTGCCAGCAGTAGGCCAGCAAACACTGAAGCTTTCTTT	CASSRPANTEAFF
NA	TRBJ1-1	TRBV5-6	16	NA	TGTGCCAGCAGCTTGGCAGGGAGAGGCCCTGGGACTGAAGCTTTCTTT	CASSLAGRGPGTEAFF
NA	TRBJ1-2	TRBV27	14	NA	TGTGCCAGCAGTTATGGGAGGTCCGCCTATGGCTACACCTTC	CASSYGRSAYGYTF
NA	TRBJ2-7	TRBV11-3	15	NA	TGTGCCAGCAGCCGGCGGGAGAGGGGGCTGGACGAGCAGTACTTC	CASSRRERGLDEQYF
NA	TRBJ2-7	TRBV4-1	16	NA	TGCGCCAGCAGCCAAATGCTAAGAAGGAGCTCCTACGAGCAGTACTTC	CASSQMLRRSSYEQYF
TRBD2	TRBJ2-2	TRBV29-1	14	NA	TGCAGCGTTCACCGGGGACTAAACACCGGGGAGCTGTTTTTT	CSVHRGLNTGELFF
NA	TRBJ1-1	TRBV30	15	once	TGTGCCTGGAGTAATTGGAGGGGGGAGAACACTGAAGCTTTCTTT	CAWSNWRGENTEAFF
NA	TRBJ1-5	TRBV7-8	15	few	TGTGCCAGCAGCTTATTTGGTAGGTCCGGGCAGCCCCAGCATTTT	CASSLFGRSGQPQHF